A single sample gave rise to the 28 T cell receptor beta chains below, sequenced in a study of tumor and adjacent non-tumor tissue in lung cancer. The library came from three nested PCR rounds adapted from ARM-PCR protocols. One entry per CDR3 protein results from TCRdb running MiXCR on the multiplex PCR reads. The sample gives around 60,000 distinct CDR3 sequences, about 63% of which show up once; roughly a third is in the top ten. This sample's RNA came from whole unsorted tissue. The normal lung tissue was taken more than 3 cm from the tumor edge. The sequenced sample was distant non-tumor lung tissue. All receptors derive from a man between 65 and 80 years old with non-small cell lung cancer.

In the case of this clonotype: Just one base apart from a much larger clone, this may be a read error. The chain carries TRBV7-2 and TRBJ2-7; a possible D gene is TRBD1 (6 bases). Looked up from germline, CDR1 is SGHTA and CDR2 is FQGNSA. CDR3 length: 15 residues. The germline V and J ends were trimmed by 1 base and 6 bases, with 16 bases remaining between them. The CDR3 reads CASSLVANPRGEQYF. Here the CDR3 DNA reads TGTGCCAGCAGCTTAGTTGCGAACCCCAGGGGCGAGCAGTACTTC.

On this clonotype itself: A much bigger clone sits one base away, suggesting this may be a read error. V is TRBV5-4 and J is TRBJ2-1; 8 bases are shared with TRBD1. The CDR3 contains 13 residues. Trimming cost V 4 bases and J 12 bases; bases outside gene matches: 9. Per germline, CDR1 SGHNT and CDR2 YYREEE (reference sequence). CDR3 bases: TGTGCCAGCAGCGTGGACAGGGCAGGTGGGCAGTTCTTC. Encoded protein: CASSVDRAGGQFF.

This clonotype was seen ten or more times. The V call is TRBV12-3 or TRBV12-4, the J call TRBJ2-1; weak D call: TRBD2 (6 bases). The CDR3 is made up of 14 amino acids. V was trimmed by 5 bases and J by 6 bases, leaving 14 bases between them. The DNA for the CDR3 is TGTGCCAGCAGTCGTGCGGGACTCCTCAATGAGCAGTTCTTC. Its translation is CASSRAGLLNEQFF.

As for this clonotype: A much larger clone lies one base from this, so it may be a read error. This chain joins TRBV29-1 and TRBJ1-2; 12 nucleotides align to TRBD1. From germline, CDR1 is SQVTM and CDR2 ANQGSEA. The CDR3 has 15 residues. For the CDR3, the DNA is TGCAGCGTGCCGGGACAGGGGGCTGGTATCTATGGCTACGCCTTC. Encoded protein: CSVPGQGAGIYGYAF.

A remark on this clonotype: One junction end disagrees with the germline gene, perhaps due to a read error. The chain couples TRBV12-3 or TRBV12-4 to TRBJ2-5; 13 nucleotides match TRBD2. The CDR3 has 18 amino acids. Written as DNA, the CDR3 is TGTGCCAGCAGCTTAAGACTAGCGGGGGGCCGCTTCCAAGAGATCCAGTACTTC. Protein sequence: CASSLRLAGGRFQEIQYF.

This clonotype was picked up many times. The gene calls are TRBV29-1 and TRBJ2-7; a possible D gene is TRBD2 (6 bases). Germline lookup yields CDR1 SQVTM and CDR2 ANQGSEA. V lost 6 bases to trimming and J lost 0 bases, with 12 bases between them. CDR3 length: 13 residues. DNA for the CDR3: TGCAGCGTGTCGACTAGAAGCTCCTACGAGCAGTACTTC. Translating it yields CSVSTRSSYEQYF.

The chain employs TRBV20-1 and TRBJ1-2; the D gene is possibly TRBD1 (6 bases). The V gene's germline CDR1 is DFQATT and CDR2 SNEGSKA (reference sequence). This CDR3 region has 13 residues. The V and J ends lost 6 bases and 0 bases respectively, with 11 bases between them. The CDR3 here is CSASGHPNYGYTF. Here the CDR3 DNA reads TGCAGTGCGTCGGGACACCCTAACTATGGCTACACCTTC.

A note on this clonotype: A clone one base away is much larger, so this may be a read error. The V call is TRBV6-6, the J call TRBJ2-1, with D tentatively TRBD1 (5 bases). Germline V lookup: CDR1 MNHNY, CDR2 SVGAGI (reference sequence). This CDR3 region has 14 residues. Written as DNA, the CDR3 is TGTGCCGGCAGCCCCTCCGACAGTTCCAATGAGCAGTTCTTC. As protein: CAGSPSDSSNEQFF.

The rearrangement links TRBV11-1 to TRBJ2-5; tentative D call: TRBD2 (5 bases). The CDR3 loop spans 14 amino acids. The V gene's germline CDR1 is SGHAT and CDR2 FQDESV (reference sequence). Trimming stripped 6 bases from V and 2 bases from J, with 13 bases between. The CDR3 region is CASSRGLGQETQYF. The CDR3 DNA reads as TGTGCCAGCAGTCGAGGGCTAGGGCAAGAGACCCAGTACTTC.

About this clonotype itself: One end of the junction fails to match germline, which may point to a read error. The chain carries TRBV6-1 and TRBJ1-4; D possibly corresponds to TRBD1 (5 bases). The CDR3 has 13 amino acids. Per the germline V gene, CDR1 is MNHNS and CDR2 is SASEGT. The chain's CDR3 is CANSERTTEKLFF. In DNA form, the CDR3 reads TGTGCCAACAGCGAGAGGACAACAGAAAAACTATTTTTT.

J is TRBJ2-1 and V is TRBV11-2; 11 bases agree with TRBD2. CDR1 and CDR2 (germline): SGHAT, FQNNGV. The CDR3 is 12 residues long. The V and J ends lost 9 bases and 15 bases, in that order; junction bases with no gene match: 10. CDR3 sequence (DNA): TGTGCCAGTGCTAGCGGGGGGCTACCTGGGTTCTTC. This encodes CASASGGLPGFF.

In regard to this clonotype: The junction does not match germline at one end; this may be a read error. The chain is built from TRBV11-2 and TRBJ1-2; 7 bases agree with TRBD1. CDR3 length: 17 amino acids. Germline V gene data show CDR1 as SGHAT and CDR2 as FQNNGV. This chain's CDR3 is CASSSYSTGLDLYGYTF. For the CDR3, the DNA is TGTGCCAGCAGCTCCTACTCGACAGGGCTGGACCTGTATGGTTACACGTTC.

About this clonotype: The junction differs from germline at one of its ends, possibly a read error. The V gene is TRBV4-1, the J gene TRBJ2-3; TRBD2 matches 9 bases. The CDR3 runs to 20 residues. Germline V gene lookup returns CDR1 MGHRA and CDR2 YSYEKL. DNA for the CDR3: TGCACCAGCAGCCCCCCCCGTGGAGCTAGCGGGATTAAGGGGACAGATACGCAGTATTTT. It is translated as CTSSPPRGASGIKGTDTQYF.

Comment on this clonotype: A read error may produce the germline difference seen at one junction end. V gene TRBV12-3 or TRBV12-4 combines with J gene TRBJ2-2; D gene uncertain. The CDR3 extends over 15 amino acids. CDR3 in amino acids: CTSRGHNRSTGELFF. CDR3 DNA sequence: TGTACCAGCCGAGGCCATAACAGATCCACCGGGGAGCTGTTTTTT.

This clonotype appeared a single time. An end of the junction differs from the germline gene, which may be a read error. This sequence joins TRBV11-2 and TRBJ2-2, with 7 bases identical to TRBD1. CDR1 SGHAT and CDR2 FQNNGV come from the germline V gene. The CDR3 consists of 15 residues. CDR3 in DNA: TGTGCCAGCATCTTAAGACAGGGACCGACCGGGGAACTGTTTTTT. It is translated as CASILRQGPTGELFF.

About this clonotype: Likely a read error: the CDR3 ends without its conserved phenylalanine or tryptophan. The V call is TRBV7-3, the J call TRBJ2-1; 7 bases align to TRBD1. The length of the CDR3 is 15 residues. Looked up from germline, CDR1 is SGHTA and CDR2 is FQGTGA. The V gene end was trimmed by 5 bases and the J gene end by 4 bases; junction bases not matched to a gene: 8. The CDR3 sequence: CASSPTGRPYNEQFL. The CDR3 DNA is TGTGCCAGCAGCCCGACAGGGCGCCCTTACAATGAGCAGTTCCTC.

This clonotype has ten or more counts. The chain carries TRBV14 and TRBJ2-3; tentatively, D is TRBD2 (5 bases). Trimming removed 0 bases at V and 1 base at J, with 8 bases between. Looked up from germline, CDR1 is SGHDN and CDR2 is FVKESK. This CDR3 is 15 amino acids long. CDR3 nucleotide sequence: TGTGCCAGCAGCCAAGACCCGAGGGGCACAGATACGCAGTATTTT. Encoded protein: CASSQDPRGTDTQYF.

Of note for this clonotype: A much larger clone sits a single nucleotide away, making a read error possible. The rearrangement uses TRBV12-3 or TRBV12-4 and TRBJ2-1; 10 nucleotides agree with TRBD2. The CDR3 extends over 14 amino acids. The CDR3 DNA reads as TGTGCCAGCAGTTCTAGCGGGGGTTACAATGAGCAGCTCTTC. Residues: CASSSSGGYNEQLF.

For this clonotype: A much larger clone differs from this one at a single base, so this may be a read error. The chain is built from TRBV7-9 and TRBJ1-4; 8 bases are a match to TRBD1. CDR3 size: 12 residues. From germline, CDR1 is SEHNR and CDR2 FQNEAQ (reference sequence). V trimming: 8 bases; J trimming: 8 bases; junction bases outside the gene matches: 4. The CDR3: CASGTGGEKLFF. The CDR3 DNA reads TGTGCCAGCGGCACAGGGGGGGAAAAACTGTTTTTT.

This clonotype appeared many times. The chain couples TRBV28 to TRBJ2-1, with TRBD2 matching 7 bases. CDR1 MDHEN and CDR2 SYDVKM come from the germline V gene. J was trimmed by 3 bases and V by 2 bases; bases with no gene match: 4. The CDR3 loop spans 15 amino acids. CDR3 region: CASSLPLAVYNEQFF. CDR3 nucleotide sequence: TGTGCCAGCAGTTTACCCCTAGCGGTCTACAATGAGCAGTTCTTC.

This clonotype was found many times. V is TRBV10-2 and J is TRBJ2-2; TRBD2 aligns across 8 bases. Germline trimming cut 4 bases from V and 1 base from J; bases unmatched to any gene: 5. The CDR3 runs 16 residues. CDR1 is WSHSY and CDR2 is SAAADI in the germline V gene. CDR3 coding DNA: TGCGCCAGCAGTGCGGGTAGCGGGATGAACACCGGGGAGCTGTTTTTT. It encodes CASSAGSGMNTGELFF.

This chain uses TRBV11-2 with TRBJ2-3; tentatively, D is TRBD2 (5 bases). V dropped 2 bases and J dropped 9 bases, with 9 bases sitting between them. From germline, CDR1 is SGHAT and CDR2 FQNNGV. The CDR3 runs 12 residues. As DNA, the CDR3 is TGTGCCAGCAGCTTATTCCGGGAAACGCAGTATTTT. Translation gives CASSLFRETQYF.

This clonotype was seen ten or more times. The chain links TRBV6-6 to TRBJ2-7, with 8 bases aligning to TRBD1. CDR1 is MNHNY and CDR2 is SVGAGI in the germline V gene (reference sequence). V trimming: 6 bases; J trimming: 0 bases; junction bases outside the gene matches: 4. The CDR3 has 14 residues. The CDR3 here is CASRGGQASYEQYF. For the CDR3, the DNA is TGTGCCAGCAGGGGGGGACAGGCCTCCTACGAGCAGTACTTC.

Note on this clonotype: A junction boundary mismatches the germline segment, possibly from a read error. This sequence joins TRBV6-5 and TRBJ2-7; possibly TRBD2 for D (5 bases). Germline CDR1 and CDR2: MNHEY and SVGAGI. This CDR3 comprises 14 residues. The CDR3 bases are TGTGCCAACAGTTCGCCGAGGGCGACGAACGAGCTGTACTTC. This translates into CANSSPRATNELYF.

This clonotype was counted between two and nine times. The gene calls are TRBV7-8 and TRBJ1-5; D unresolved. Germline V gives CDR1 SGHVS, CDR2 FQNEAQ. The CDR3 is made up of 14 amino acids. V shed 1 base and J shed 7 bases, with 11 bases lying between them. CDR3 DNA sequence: TGTGCCAGCAGCTTAGGCGGTTTCGGCCAGCCCCAGCATTTT. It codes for CASSLGGFGQPQHF. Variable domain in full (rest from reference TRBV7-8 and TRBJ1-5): GAGVSQSPRYKVAKRGQDVALRCDPISGHVSLFWYQQALGQGPEFLTYFQNEAQLDKSGLPSDRFFAERPEGSVSTLKIQRTQQEDSAVYLCASSLGGFGQPQHFGDGTRLSIL.

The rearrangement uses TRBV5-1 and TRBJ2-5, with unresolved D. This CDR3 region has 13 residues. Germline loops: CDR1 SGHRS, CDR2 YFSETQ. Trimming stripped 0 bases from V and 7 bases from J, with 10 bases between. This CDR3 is CASSLAIEGTQYF. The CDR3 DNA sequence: TGCGCCAGCAGCTTGGCCATAGAAGGGACCCAGTACTTC.

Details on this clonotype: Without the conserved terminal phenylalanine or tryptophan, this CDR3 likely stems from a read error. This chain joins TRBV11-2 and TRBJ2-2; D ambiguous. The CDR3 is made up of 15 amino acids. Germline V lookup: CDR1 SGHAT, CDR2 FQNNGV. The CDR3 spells CASSSSWVNSGELFL. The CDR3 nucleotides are TGTGCCAGCAGCTCCTCATGGGTGAACTCCGGGGAGCTGTTTCTT.

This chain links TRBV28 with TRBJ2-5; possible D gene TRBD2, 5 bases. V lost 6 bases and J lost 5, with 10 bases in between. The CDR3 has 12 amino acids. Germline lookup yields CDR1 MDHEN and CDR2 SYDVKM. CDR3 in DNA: TGTGCCAGCAGAGGGAGCAGGGAGACCCAGTACTTC. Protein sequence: CASRGSRETQYF.